This is a list of T cell receptor beta chains from one sample in a study of patients and donors after allogeneic stem cell transplantation. TCRdb reprocessed the RT-PCR reads with MiXCR, giving one entry per CDR3 protein. The profile shows 15,000 to 20,000 distinct CDR3 sequences, roughly 4.5% of them singletons. The sequenced material came from blood, either unsorted or a sorted T cell fraction (not recorded which). The source is a human donor who was either an allogeneic HSCT recipient or a stem cell or donor lymphocyte infusion donor (not recorded which). It is not recorded whose cells these are; they may come from a transplant donor. The CDR3 runs from the conserved cysteine through the conserved F or W. The order of the fields is clone size, CDR3 length, V gene, J gene, D gene, CDR3 DNA, CDR3 protein. D genes are given only for firm matches. For some rows the clone size is stated as once, few or many, or as a class when expanded; others skip it.

clone_size: many; cdr3_length: 15; v_call: TRBV7-8; j_call: TRBJ1-2; d_call: NA; cdr3_nt: TGTGCCAGCAGCTTAGCAGGAGGTGCCCTTTATGGCTACACCTTC; cdr3_aa: CASSLAGGALYGYTF
clone_size: many; cdr3_length: 13; v_call: TRBV7-9; j_call: TRBJ1-2; d_call: NA; cdr3_nt: TGTGCCAGCAGCGCTGGGGATGTAGGTGGCTACACCTTC; cdr3_aa: CASSAGDVGGYTF
clone_size: NA; cdr3_length: 15; v_call: TRBV6-1; j_call: TRBJ1-5; d_call: TRBD1; cdr3_nt: TGTGCCAGCAATAGAGACAGGGCTAGCAATCAGCCCCAGCATTTT; cdr3_aa: CASNRDRASNQPQHF
clone_size: few; cdr3_length: 16; v_call: TRBV27; j_call: TRBJ2-4; d_call: NA; cdr3_nt: TGTGCCAGCAGTTTAGGCAGGATGACTACAGAAAACATTCAGTACTTC; cdr3_aa: CASSLGRMTTENIQYF
clone_size: NA; cdr3_length: 14; v_call: TRBV4-1; j_call: TRBJ2-3; d_call: NA; cdr3_nt: TGCGCCAGCAGCCTGACTCATAGCACAGATACGCAGTATTTT; cdr3_aa: CASSLTHSTDTQYF
clone_size: many; cdr3_length: 13; v_call: TRBV10-3; j_call: TRBJ1-5; d_call: NA; cdr3_nt: TGTGCCATCGGACAGAGTAGCAATCAGCCCCAGCATTTT; cdr3_aa: CAIGQSSNQPQHF
clone_size: many; cdr3_length: 15; v_call: TRBV20-1; j_call: TRBJ1-6; d_call: TRBD1; cdr3_nt: TGCAGTGCTAGAGAGGGACAGGGGAGAAATTCACCCCTCCACTTT; cdr3_aa: CSAREGQGRNSPLHF
clone_size: many; cdr3_length: 15; v_call: TRBV6-1; j_call: TRBJ2-7; d_call: NA; cdr3_nt: TGTGCCAGCAGGGGGGGCCCAAGGGGAACCTACGAGCAGTACTTC; cdr3_aa: CASRGGPRGTYEQYF
clone_size: many; cdr3_length: 16; v_call: TRBV24-1; j_call: TRBJ2-1; d_call: NA; cdr3_nt: TGTGCCACCAGTGGCAGAACCCCCCAGGGTAAGGGTGAGCAGTTCTTC; cdr3_aa: CATSGRTPQGKGEQFF
clone_size: few; cdr3_length: 15; v_call: TRBV7-9; j_call: TRBJ2-1; d_call: NA; cdr3_nt: TGTGCCAGCAGCTTATTTGAATGGGTCAGGAATGAGCAGTTCTTC; cdr3_aa: CASSLFEWVRNEQFF
clone_size: NA; cdr3_length: 14; v_call: TRBV28; j_call: TRBJ1-1; d_call: NA; cdr3_nt: TGTGCCAGCAGCCCACAGGACATGAACACTGAAGCTTTCTTT; cdr3_aa: CASSPQDMNTEAFF
clone_size: NA; cdr3_length: 16; v_call: TRBV3-1; j_call: TRBJ1-1; d_call: NA; cdr3_nt: TGTGCCAGCAGCCAAGATTATGGGGCATGGGGGACTGAAGCTTTCTTT; cdr3_aa: CASSQDYGAWGTEAFF
clone_size: many; cdr3_length: 15; v_call: TRBV7-9; j_call: TRBJ2-5; d_call: NA; cdr3_nt: TGTGCCAGCAGCTTAATTGCTCGGGGCCAAGAGACCCAGTACTTC; cdr3_aa: CASSLIARGQETQYF
clone_size: many; cdr3_length: 16; v_call: TRBV7-9; j_call: TRBJ1-1; d_call: TRBD1; cdr3_nt: TGTGCCAGCAGCTGGACAGGGTGGTTTGGGGACACTGAAGCTTTCTTT; cdr3_aa: CASSWTGWFGDTEAFF
clone_size: many; cdr3_length: 16; v_call: TRBV5-4; j_call: TRBJ2-7; d_call: TRBD2; cdr3_nt: TGTGCCAGCAGCCTGACTAGCGGGGGGTCCATCCACGAGCAGTACTTC; cdr3_aa: CASSLTSGGSIHEQYF
clone_size: many; cdr3_length: 14; v_call: TRBV7-9; j_call: TRBJ1-2; d_call: NA; cdr3_nt: TGTGCCAGCAGCTTAGATCAGGGGCCAGATGGCTACACCTTC; cdr3_aa: CASSLDQGPDGYTF
clone_size: few; cdr3_length: 14; v_call: TRBV3-1; j_call: TRBJ1-2; d_call: NA; cdr3_nt: TGTGCCAGCAGCCAAGCAGACGTAAACTATGGCTACACCTTC; cdr3_aa: CASSQADVNYGYTF
clone_size: few; cdr3_length: 16; v_call: TRBV13; j_call: TRBJ2-1; d_call: NA; cdr3_nt: TGTGCCAGCAGCCCTCCGACAGGCCTTGAGAGAAATGAGCAGTTCTTC; cdr3_aa: CASSPPTGLERNEQFF
clone_size: NA; cdr3_length: 16; v_call: TRBV7-9; j_call: TRBJ1-3; d_call: TRBD1; cdr3_nt: TGTGCCAGCAGTCTCACAGGGGGCGCGTTTGGAAACACCATATATTTT; cdr3_aa: CASSLTGGAFGNTIYF
clone_size: medium-sized; cdr3_length: 14; v_call: TRBV7-9; j_call: TRBJ2-1; d_call: TRBD2; cdr3_nt: TGTGCCAGCAGCAAGGGACTAGCGATCAATGAGCAGTTCTTC; cdr3_aa: CASSKGLAINEQFF
clone_size: many; cdr3_length: 13; v_call: TRBV7-3; j_call: TRBJ2-7; d_call: NA; cdr3_nt: TGTGCCAGCAGCTTAACGTCGCTTCACGAGCAGTACTTC; cdr3_aa: CASSLTSLHEQYF
clone_size: NA; cdr3_length: 17; v_call: TRBV18; j_call: TRBJ2-1; d_call: TRBD2; cdr3_nt: TGTGCCAGCTCACCACAGTCTAGCGGGGGCTCCTACAATGAGCAGTTCTTC; cdr3_aa: CASSPQSSGGSYNEQFF
clone_size: NA; cdr3_length: 15; v_call: TRBV7-9; j_call: TRBJ1-3; d_call: NA; cdr3_nt: TGTGCCAGCAGCCCGAGGGCCCGCTCTGGAAACACCATATATTTT; cdr3_aa: CASSPRARSGNTIYF
clone_size: many; cdr3_length: 13; v_call: TRBV9; j_call: TRBJ1-2; d_call: NA; cdr3_nt: TGTGCCAGCAGCGCAACAGGGATCTATGGCTACACCTTC; cdr3_aa: CASSATGIYGYTF
clone_size: many; cdr3_length: 14; v_call: TRBV7-2; j_call: TRBJ1-1; d_call: NA; cdr3_nt: TGTGCCAGCAGCTTATCTCAGGGACCCTATGAAGCTTTCTTT; cdr3_aa: CASSLSQGPYEAFF
clone_size: many; cdr3_length: 14; v_call: TRBV20-1; j_call: TRBJ2-7; d_call: TRBD1; cdr3_nt: TGCAGTGCTCCCGAGGACAGGGTCTCCTACGAGCAGTACTTC; cdr3_aa: CSAPEDRVSYEQYF
clone_size: NA; cdr3_length: 15; v_call: TRBV14; j_call: TRBJ2-2; d_call: NA; cdr3_nt: TGTGCCAGCAGCCAATTAGGGCGGAACACCGGGGAGCTGTTTTTT; cdr3_aa: CASSQLGRNTGELFF
clone_size: many; cdr3_length: 16; v_call: TRBV11-2; j_call: TRBJ2-5; d_call: NA; cdr3_nt: TGTGCCAGCAGCCCTAGGCGCCAGGGAAGGTCAGAGACCCAGTACTTC; cdr3_aa: CASSPRRQGRSETQYF
clone_size: many; cdr3_length: 14; v_call: TRBV18; j_call: TRBJ2-7; d_call: TRBD1; cdr3_nt: TGTGCCAGCTCCCGGGACAGTGCCTCCTACGAGCAGTACTTC; cdr3_aa: CASSRDSASYEQYF
clone_size: many; cdr3_length: 14; v_call: TRBV6-1; j_call: TRBJ2-7; d_call: TRBD1; cdr3_nt: TGTGCCAGCAGCTGGCCGGGACAGCGCTACGAGCAGTACTTC; cdr3_aa: CASSWPGQRYEQYF
clone_size: many; cdr3_length: 14; v_call: TRBV12-3/TRBV12-4; j_call: TRBJ1-1; d_call: NA; cdr3_nt: TGTGCCAGCAGTTTGGCCGCCCGATCTACTGAAGCTTTCTTT; cdr3_aa: CASSLAARSTEAFF
clone_size: NA; cdr3_length: 13; v_call: TRBV7-9; j_call: TRBJ2-7; d_call: NA; cdr3_nt: TGTGCCAGCAGCCTCCTTGGGGGGAACGAGCAGTACTTC; cdr3_aa: CASSLLGGNEQYF
clone_size: many; cdr3_length: 13; v_call: TRBV15; j_call: TRBJ2-1; d_call: NA; cdr3_nt: TGTGCCACCAGCAGAGATTTCGGCACGGAGCAGTTCTTC; cdr3_aa: CATSRDFGTEQFF
clone_size: NA; cdr3_length: 15; v_call: TRBV28; j_call: TRBJ1-6; d_call: NA; cdr3_nt: TGTGCCAGCAGTTTAGGCGGAAATCGAGGATCACCCCTCCACTTT; cdr3_aa: CASSLGGNRGSPLHF
clone_size: many; cdr3_length: 11; v_call: TRBV7-3; j_call: TRBJ2-2; d_call: NA; cdr3_nt: TGTGCCAGCAGCTCAGGAGGGGAGCTGTTTTTT; cdr3_aa: CASSSGGELFF
clone_size: NA; cdr3_length: 10; v_call: TRBV28; j_call: TRBJ1-2; d_call: NA; cdr3_nt: TGTGCCAGCAAGTTGTATGGCTACACCTTC; cdr3_aa: CASKLYGYTF
clone_size: few; cdr3_length: 14; v_call: TRBV15; j_call: TRBJ1-3; d_call: NA; cdr3_nt: TGTGCCACCAGCAGAGATGCAGGGGACGACACCATATATTTT; cdr3_aa: CATSRDAGDDTIYF
clone_size: NA; cdr3_length: 17; v_call: TRBV6-5; j_call: TRBJ1-1; d_call: TRBD1; cdr3_nt: TGTGCCAGCAGTTACCTCGGGACAGGGGGAATGAACACTGAAGCTTTCTTT; cdr3_aa: CASSYLGTGGMNTEAFF
clone_size: NA; cdr3_length: 12; v_call: TRBV5-6; j_call: TRBJ1-5; d_call: NA; cdr3_nt: TGTGCCAGCAGCGCGATTAATCAGCCCCAGCATTTT; cdr3_aa: CASSAINQPQHF